These 29 T cell receptor beta chains originate from one sample sequenced in a study of T cell repertoires in cytomegalovirus infection. TCRdb redid the calling of the reads with MiXCR, one entry per CDR3 protein. The table shows some 250,000 distinct CDR3 sequences, with approximately 8.3% occurring only once. The specimen was PBMCs. These receptors came from a human donor in good health (CMV status not recorded). Some clones in this sample may be carry-over from other donors' samples.

In its sample, this clonotype was seen many times. The chain joins TRBV7-2 to TRBJ2-3, with 9 bases that match TRBD2. CDR1 SGHTA and CDR2 FQGNSA come from the germline V gene. The CDR3 has 16 residues. Trimming at V came to 4 bases and at J to 2 bases, leaving 7 bases not matched to a gene. The CDR3: CASSSAIAGDTDTQYF. CDR3 DNA: TGTGCCAGCAGCTCTGCTATAGCGGGGGACACAGATACGCAGTATTTT. Full variable domain (missing parts from reference TRBV7-2 and TRBJ2-3): GAGVSQSPSNKVTEKGKDVELRCDPISGHTALYWYRQSLGQGLEFLIYFQGNSAPDKSGLPSDRFSAERTGGSVSTLTIQRTQQEDSAVYLCASSSAIAGDTDTQYFGPGTRLTVL.

This clonotype was found a few times. The CDR3 protein is CASSPGTSGKNIQYF. The CDR3 coding sequence is TGTGCCAGCAGCCCGGGGACATCGGGCAAAAACATTCAGTACTTC. The chain carries TRBV7-2 and TRBJ2-4; a possible D gene is TRBD1 (6 bases). Trimming shortened V by 5 bases and J by 3 bases, and 14 bases separated the two germline ends. CDR3 length: 15 residues. Germline values: CDR1 SGHTA, CDR2 FQGNSA.

This clonotype was seen repeatedly, ten times or more. V and J are TRBV6-1 and TRBJ2-7, with 7 positions matching TRBD1. V trimming: 5 bases; J trimming: 1 base; junction bases outside the gene matches: 11. Germline loops: CDR1 MNHNS, CDR2 SASEGT. The CDR3 consists of 16 residues. CDR3 bases: TGTGCCAGCAGTTCCACAGCCCTGACAGGGTCCTACGAGCAGTACTTC. Its translation is CASSSTALTGSYEQYF.

This chain connects TRBV5-1 to TRBJ2-3; TRBD2 agrees at 15 bases. Germline V CDR1 and CDR2: SGHRS, YFSETQ. This CDR3 has 18 residues. After removal of 5 bases from V and 2 bases from J, the junction contained 9 bases not matched to a gene. The CDR3 DNA sequence: TGCGCCAGCAGGGGACTAGCGGGGGGCCTGAACCCCACAGATACGCAGTATTTT. This encodes CASRGLAGGLNPTDTQYF.

In its sample, this clonotype was seen many times. J is TRBJ2-7 and V is TRBV7-2; D is possibly TRBD2 (6 bases). Germline values: CDR1 SGHTA, CDR2 FQGNSA. CDR3 length equals 17 residues. V was pared by 1 base and J by 3 bases, with 19 bases between. The DNA of the CDR3 is TGTGCCAGCAGCTTAGGTTCGGGGCTAGCGCTTAACTACGAGCAGTACTTC. This translates into CASSLGSGLALNYEQYF.

This clonotype appeared a few times. This chain joins TRBV7-8 and TRBJ1-5; TRBD1 aligns across 7 bases. CDR3 length equals 18 residues. V was pared by 5 bases and J by 2 bases, with 15 bases of the junction left unmatched. Germline V gene sequence: CDR1 SGHVS, CDR2 FQNEAQ. In nucleotides, the CDR3 is TGTGCCAGCAGCACAACCCTAGACAGGGCGAGGGGCAATCAGCCCCAGCATTTT. It yields the protein CASSTTLDRARGNQPQHF.

This clonotype was counted at least ten times. The chain joins TRBV2 to TRBJ2-1; 12 nucleotides align to TRBD2. V gave up 6 bases and J gave up 7 bases; unmatched junction bases: 4. The CDR3 runs 14 residues. In germline, CDR1 is SNHLY, CDR2 FYNNEI. Written as DNA, the CDR3 is TGTGCCAGCAGCACTAGCGGGGGGAGGAATGAGCAGTTCTTC. It encodes CASSTSGGRNEQFF. The full variable domain, in which reference TRBV2 and TRBJ2-1 provide the parts outside the CDR3, is EPEVTQTPSHQVTQMGQEVILRCVPISNHLYFYWYRQILGQKVEFLVSFYNNEISEKSEIFDDQFSVERPDGSNFTLKIRSTKLEDSAMYFCASSTSGGRNEQFFGPGTRLTVL.

This clonotype was detected ten times or more. V is TRBV6-1 and J is TRBJ2-3, with 13 bases lining up with TRBD2. Germline CDR1 and CDR2: MNHNS and SASEGT. The CDR3 extends over 15 amino acids. Germline trimming cut 7 bases from V and 6 bases from J; bases unmatched to any gene: 7. The CDR3 loop reads CASKEGLAGEDTQYF. The DNA of the CDR3 is TGTGCCAGCAAAGAAGGACTAGCGGGAGAGGATACGCAGTATTTT.

A few counts support this clonotype. The chain uses TRBV7-9 and TRBJ1-2; no reliable D call. Germline V gene lookup returns CDR1 SEHNR and CDR2 FQNEAQ (reference sequence). The CDR3 runs 12 residues. With 2 bases removed from V and 11 bases from J, the gap between germline ends came to 12 bases. The CDR3 coding sequence is TGTGCCAGCAGCTTATCGTCGACGGAATACACCTTC. Amino acids: CASSLSSTEYTF.

This clonotype was seen ten or more times. V gene TRBV7-2 combines with J gene TRBJ2-5; D is unclear. Between the trimmed V and J ends, which lost 5 bases and 6 bases, there was a span of 16 bases. The CDR3 runs to 14 residues. Germline-derived CDR1 and CDR2 are SGHTA and FQGNSA. The CDR3 DNA is TGTGCCAGCAGCCCAAGCGCTGGGATTCAGACCCAGTACTTC. Translating gives CASSPSAGIQTQYF.

As concerns this clonotype: A read error may be the cause here, since a much bigger clone is one base away. This chain links TRBV5-1 with TRBJ1-2, with TRBD1 as a possible D gene (6 bases). CDR1 is SGHRS, CDR2 YFSETQ, per germline. The CDR3 is made up of 13 amino acids. Trimming took 2 bases from V and 6 from J, leaving 11 bases between them. The DNA for the CDR3 is TGCGCCAGCAGCTTCCAGGGGATGAATGGCTACACCTTC. Its protein product is CASSFQGMNGYTF.

This clonotype was detected ten times or more. The genes are TRBV19 and TRBJ2-7; D not resolved. Germline lookup yields CDR1 LNHDA and CDR2 SQIVND (reference sequence). V was pared by 3 bases and J by 4 bases, with 10 bases between. The CDR3 runs to 13 residues. The CDR3 region is CASSMTLYYEQYF. The CDR3 region has the DNA TGTGCCAGTAGTATGACTCTCTATTACGAGCAGTACTTC.

This clonotype has ten or more counts. The chain links TRBV7-9 to TRBJ2-5, with a weak D call TRBD2 (5 bases). Germline-derived CDR1 and CDR2 are SEHNR and FQNEAQ (reference sequence). The CDR3 is 14 amino acids. The ends were cut back, 0 bases at V and 6 bases at J, with 11 bases in the middle. This chain's CDR3 is CASSLAGALQTQYF. DNA for the CDR3: TGTGCCAGCAGCTTAGCGGGAGCATTGCAGACCCAGTACTTC.

This clonotype was seen a handful of times. This rearrangement joins TRBV5-4 to TRBJ2-4, with a tentative D call TRBD2 (7 bases). Trimming removed 4 bases at V and 9 bases at J, with 23 bases between. This CDR3 comprises 16 residues. CDR1 is SGHNT and CDR2 is YYREEE in the germline V gene (reference sequence). In DNA, the CDR3 is TGTGCCAGCAGCCCGGGGAGAGGGGGAGGGCGGGGCATTCAGTACTTC. Protein sequence: CASSPGRGGGRGIQYF.

This clonotype has a handful of counts. The chain combines TRBV7-4 with TRBJ2-1; D gene ambiguous. CDR1 and CDR2 from the germline V gene are SGHVT and SQSDAQ. Trimming shortened V by 5 bases and J by 7 bases, and 9 bases separated the two germline ends. The CDR3 has 12 amino acids. CDR3 in DNA: TGTGCCAGCAGCCTAGGGAAAAATGAGCAGTTCTTC. This codes for CASSLGKNEQFF.

This clonotype has at least ten counts. The V and J genes are TRBV7-2 and TRBJ1-1, with 8 bases aligning to TRBD1. Germline values: CDR1 SGHTA, CDR2 FQGNSA. The CDR3 sequence is 17 residues long. The junction had 9 bases not matched to a gene; V was cut back by 2 bases and J by 1 base. The chain's CDR3 is CASSLTPAGGGNTEAFF. Written as DNA, the CDR3 is TGTGCCAGCAGCTTAACCCCTGCAGGGGGCGGGAACACTGAAGCTTTCTTT. Full variable domain (remainder filled in from reference TRBV7-2 and TRBJ1-1): GAGVSQSPSNKVTEKGKDVELRCDPISGHTALYWYRQSLGQGLEFLIYFQGNSAPDKSGLPSDRFSAERTGGSVSTLTIQRTQQEDSAVYLCASSLTPAGGGNTEAFFGQGTRLTVV.

This clonotype was detected many times. The chain has TRBV7-2 and TRBJ2-1; 8 bases align to TRBD1. CDR3 length: 15 residues. After removal of 3 bases from V and 2 bases from J, the junction contained 3 bases not matched to a gene. Germline V gene lookup returns CDR1 SGHTA and CDR2 FQGNSA. The CDR3: CASSFRTGTYNEQFF. Here the CDR3 DNA reads TGTGCCAGCAGCTTTAGGACAGGGACCTACAATGAGCAGTTCTTC. The full variable domain, rest sourced from reference TRBV7-2 and TRBJ2-1, is GAGVSQSPSNKVTEKGKDVELRCDPISGHTALYWYRQSLGQGLEFLIYFQGNSAPDKSGLPSDRFSAERTGGSVSTLTIQRTQQEDSAVYLCASSFRTGTYNEQFFGPGTRLTVL.

The table lists this clonotype with many counts. The chain carries TRBV7-2 and TRBJ1-2, with D unresolved. The CDR3 totals 13 residues. CDR1 is SGHTA and CDR2 is FQGNSA in the germline V gene. The ends were cut back, 7 bases at V and 0 bases at J, with 9 bases in the middle. The CDR3 coding sequence is TGTGCCAGCAACCCCGGCTCTAACTATGGCTACACCTTC. Protein sequence: CASNPGSNYGYTF.

This clonotype was recorded many times. This sequence joins TRBV7-2 and TRBJ2-7; no definite D call. Per the germline V gene, CDR1 is SGHTA and CDR2 is FQGNSA. The CDR3 is 15 amino acids. Trimming pared 3 bases from V and 1 base from J, leaving 13 bases between. The DNA of the CDR3 is TGTGCCAGCAGCTTGGGCCCCACATCTTCCTACGAGCAGTACTTC. It translates to CASSLGPTSSYEQYF.

This clonotype was found many times. The chain combines TRBV28 with TRBJ2-5, with 8 bases identical to TRBD1. Trimming at V came to 5 bases and at J to 3 bases, leaving 8 bases not matched to a gene. This CDR3 contains 15 residues. Germline loops: CDR1 MDHEN, CDR2 SYDVKM. For the CDR3, the DNA is TGTGCCAGCAGTGGCCCGGGACAGGCCGAAGAGACCCAGTACTTC. It codes for CASSGPGQAEETQYF.

This chain links TRBV12-3 or TRBV12-4 with TRBJ2-7; 10 nucleotides agree with TRBD2. V gave up 3 bases and J gave up 7 bases; unmatched junction bases: 9. The CDR3 covers 15 residues. The CDR3 DNA is TGTGCCAGCAGTTTCGTCCTAGCGGGGGCCGGGGAGCAGTACTTC. It specifies CASSFVLAGAGEQYF.

This clonotype was recorded a few times. The J gene is TRBJ2-1, the V gene TRBV5-5; D possibly corresponds to TRBD1 (5 bases). The CDR3 length is 14 residues. Per the germline V gene, CDR1 is SGHKS and CDR2 is YYEKEE (reference sequence). With 0 bases removed from V and 8 bases from J, the gap between germline ends came to 12 bases. CDR3 DNA sequence: TGTGCCAGCAGCTTGGAGACCTCCAGGGATGAGCAGTTCTTC. It specifies CASSLETSRDEQFF.

The chain uses TRBV10-2 and TRBJ2-1, with 9 positions matching TRBD2. The CDR3 is 14 amino acids. CDR1 WSHSY and CDR2 SAAADI come from the germline V gene. V trimming: 10 bases; J trimming: 2 bases; junction bases outside the gene matches: 6. This CDR3 is CATQTSGPYNEQFF. The CDR3 DNA follows: TGCGCCACCCAGACTAGCGGACCCTACAATGAGCAGTTCTTC.

Many counts were recorded for this clonotype. The chain uses TRBV4-3 and TRBJ2-7; the match to TRBD1 covers 7 bases. In germline, CDR1 is LGHNA, CDR2 YSLEER. V shed 0 bases, J shed 1 base, and the junction held 3 bases outside the gene matches. This CDR3 comprises 15 residues. The CDR3 loop is CASSQEARGSYEQYF. CDR3 DNA sequence: TGCGCCAGCAGCCAAGAGGCCAGGGGGTCCTACGAGCAGTACTTC.

On this clonotype itself: A clone one base away is much larger, so this may be a read error. The chain is built from TRBV6-8 and TRBJ2-7; TRBD2 is a possible D gene (5 bases). Germline CDR1 reads MNHGY; CDR2 reads SAAAGT. The CDR3 is 15 residues long. Trimming shortened V by 0 bases and J by 1 base, and 10 bases separated the two germline ends. The DNA of the CDR3 is TGTGCCAGCAGTTACTCGATTAGCGTTTCCTACGAGCAGTACTTC. Protein product: CASSYSISVSYEQYF.

The gene calls are TRBV28 and TRBJ2-7, with TRBD1 identical over 7 bases. CDR1 and CDR2 from the germline V gene are MDHEN and SYDVKM. The CDR3 runs 13 residues. J was trimmed by 6 bases and V by 6 bases; bases with no gene match: 8. CDR3 protein: CASSQGTEGEQYF. The CDR3 bases are TGTGCCAGCAGCCAAGGGACAGAGGGCGAGCAGTACTTC.

This clonotype appeared many times. The CDR3 region is CAWSLGNQPQHF. The CDR3 coding sequence is TGTGCCTGGAGCCTGGGGAATCAGCCCCAGCATTTT. The V gene is TRBV30, the J gene TRBJ1-5; no firm D call. V lost 3 bases, J lost 4 bases, and 7 bases lay in between. Germline-derived CDR1 and CDR2 are GTSNPN and SVGIG (reference sequence). The CDR3 sequence is 12 residues long.

This clonotype showed up many times. The V and J genes are TRBV7-9 and TRBJ2-5, with D possibly matching TRBD2 (6 bases). The CDR3 extends over 14 amino acids. Germline V lookup: CDR1 SEHNR, CDR2 FQNEAQ (reference sequence). Trimming left V 3 bases short and J 5 bases short, with 13 bases between. The CDR3 DNA is TGTGCCAGCAGCTTTCTCACTGCGGGGGAGACCCAGTACTTC. Its translation is CASSFLTAGETQYF. The full variable domain, its missing parts supplied by reference TRBV7-9 and TRBJ2-5, is DTGVSQNPRHKITKRGQNVTFRCDPISEHNRLYWYRQTLGQGPEFLTYFQNEAQLEKSRLLSDRFSAERPKGSFSTLEIQRTEQGDSAMYLCASSFLTAGETQYFGPGTRLLVL.

CDR3 nucleotides: TGTGCCAGCACTGAGGGAGGGAGTACCGGAGAGACCCAGTACTTC. It translates to CASTEGGSTGETQYF. The chain uses TRBV7-2 and TRBJ2-5; TRBD2 agrees at 7 bases. With 7 bases clipped from V and 4 bases from J, the junction kept 12 bases outside the gene matches. The CDR3 spans 15 residues. Looked up from germline, CDR1 is SGHTA and CDR2 is FQGNSA.